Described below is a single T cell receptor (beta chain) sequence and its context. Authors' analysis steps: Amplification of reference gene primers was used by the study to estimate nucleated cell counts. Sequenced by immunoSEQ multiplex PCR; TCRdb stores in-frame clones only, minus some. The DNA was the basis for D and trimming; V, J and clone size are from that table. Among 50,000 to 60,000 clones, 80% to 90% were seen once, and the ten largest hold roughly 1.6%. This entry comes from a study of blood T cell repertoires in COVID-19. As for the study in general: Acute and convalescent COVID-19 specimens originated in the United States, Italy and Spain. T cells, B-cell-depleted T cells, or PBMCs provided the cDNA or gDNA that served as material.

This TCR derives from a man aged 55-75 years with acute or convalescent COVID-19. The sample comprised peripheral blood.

The CDR3 DNA reads as TGCGCCAGCAGTCAATCAAAGCTGGAGCCCCAGCATTTT. Residues: CASSQSKLEPQHF. The chain recombines TRBV23-1 with TRBJ1-5; the D is unclear. TRBV23-1 is designated an ORF whose function remains uncertain. The CDR3 has 13 residues. The V gene lost 0 bases and the J gene lost 8 bases, with 8 bases spanning the gap.